These 3 T cell receptor beta chains were sequenced from one sample in a study of T cell changes during pregnancy in multiple sclerosis. Profiled with immunoSEQ multiplex PCR; TCRdb holds only in-frame clones, not every one. Of around 40,000 clones listed, about nine tenths are singletons. Material: CD4+ T cells from peripheral blood mononuclear cells, obtained in the first trimester of pregnancy. The source is a female donor in good health, enrolled as a control in a pregnancy study.

The chain uses TRBV6-5 and TRBJ2-1; the D gene is possibly TRBD1 (6 bases). The CDR3 is 14 residues long. Trimming left V 4 bases short and J 2 bases short, with 9 bases between. Germline lookup yields CDR1 MNHEY and CDR2 SVGAGI. As DNA, the CDR3 is TGTGCCAGCAGTTGGGGGCGCGCCTACAATGAGCAGTTCTTC. It codes for CASSWGRAYNEQFF.

The chain couples TRBV6-6 to TRBJ2-2, with TRBD2 matching 7 bases. With 7 bases clipped from V and 5 bases from J, the junction kept 10 bases outside the gene matches. CDR3 length equals 15 residues. CDR1 and CDR2 from the germline V gene are MNHNY and SVGAGI (reference sequence). The CDR3 spells CASTSGRGGTGELFF. CDR3 nucleotide sequence: TGTGCCAGCACCTCGGGTAGGGGAGGGACCGGGGAGCTGTTTTTT.

This sequence joins TRBV20-1 and TRBJ1-1, with D possibly TRBD1 on 6 matching bases. There are 11 residues in the CDR3. V was cut by 7 bases and J by 3 bases, with 9 bases left in between. Germline CDR1 DFQATT, CDR2 SNEGSKA (reference sequence). The CDR3 sequence is CSVPGDTEAFF. The CDR3 nucleotides are TGCAGTGTTCCAGGGGACACTGAAGCTTTCTTT.